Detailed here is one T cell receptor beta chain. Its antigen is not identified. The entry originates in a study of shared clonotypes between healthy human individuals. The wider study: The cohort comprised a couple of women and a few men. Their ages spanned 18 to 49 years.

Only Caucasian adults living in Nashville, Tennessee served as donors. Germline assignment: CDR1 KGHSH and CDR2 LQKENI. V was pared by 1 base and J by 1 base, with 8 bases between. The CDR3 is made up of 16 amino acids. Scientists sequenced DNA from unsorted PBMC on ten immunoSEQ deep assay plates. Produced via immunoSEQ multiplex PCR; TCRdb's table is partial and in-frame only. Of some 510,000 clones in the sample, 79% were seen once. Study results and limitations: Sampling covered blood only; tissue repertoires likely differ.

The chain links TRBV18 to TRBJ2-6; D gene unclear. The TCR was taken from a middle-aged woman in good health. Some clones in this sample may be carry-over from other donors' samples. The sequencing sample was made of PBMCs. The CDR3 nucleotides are TGTGCCAGCTCACCACTGGGTCCGTCTGGGGCCAACGTCCTGACTTTC. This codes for CASSPLGPSGANVLTF.